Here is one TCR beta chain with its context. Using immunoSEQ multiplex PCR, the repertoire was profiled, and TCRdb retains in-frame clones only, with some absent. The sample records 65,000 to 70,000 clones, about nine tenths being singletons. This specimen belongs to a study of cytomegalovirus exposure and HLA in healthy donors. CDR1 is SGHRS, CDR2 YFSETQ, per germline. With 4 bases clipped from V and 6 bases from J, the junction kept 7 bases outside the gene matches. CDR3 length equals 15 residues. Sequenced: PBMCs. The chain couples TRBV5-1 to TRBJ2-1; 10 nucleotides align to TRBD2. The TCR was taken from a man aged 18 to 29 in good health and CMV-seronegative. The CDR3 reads CASSQLAGLVNEQFF. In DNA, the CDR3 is TGCGCCAGCAGCCAACTAGCGGGACTGGTCAATGAGCAGTTCTTC.